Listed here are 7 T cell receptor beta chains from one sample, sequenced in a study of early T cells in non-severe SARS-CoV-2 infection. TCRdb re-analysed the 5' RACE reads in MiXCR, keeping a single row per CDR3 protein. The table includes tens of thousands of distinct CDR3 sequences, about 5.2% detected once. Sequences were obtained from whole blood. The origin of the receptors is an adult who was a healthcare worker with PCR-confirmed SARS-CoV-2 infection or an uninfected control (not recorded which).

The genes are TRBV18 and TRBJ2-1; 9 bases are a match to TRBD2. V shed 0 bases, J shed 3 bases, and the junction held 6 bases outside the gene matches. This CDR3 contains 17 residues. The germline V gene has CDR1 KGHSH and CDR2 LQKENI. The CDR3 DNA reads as TGTGCCAGCTCACCACCCTTGGGTAGCGGGGGCTACAATGAGCAGTTCTTC. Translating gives CASSPPLGSGGYNEQFF.

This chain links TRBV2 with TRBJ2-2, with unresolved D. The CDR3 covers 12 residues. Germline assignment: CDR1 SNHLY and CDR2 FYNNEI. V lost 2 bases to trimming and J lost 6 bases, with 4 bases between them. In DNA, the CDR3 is TGTGCCAGCAGTGAACTCGCCGGGGAGCTGTTTTTT. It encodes CASSELAGELFF.

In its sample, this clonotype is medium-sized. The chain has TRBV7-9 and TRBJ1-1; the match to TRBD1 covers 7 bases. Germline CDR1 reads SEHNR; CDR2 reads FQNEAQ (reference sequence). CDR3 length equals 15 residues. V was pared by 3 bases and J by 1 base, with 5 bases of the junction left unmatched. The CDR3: CASSLMAGGNTEAFF. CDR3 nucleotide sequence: TGTGCCAGCAGCTTGATGGCAGGGGGGAACACTGAAGCTTTCTTT.

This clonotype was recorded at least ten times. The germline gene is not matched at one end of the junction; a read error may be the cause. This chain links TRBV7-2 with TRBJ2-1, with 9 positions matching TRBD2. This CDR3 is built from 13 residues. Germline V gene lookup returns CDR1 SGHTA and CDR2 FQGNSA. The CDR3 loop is CASSSPPTSGHQF. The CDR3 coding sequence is TGTGCCAGCAGCTCGCCCCCGACTAGCGGCCATCAGTTC.

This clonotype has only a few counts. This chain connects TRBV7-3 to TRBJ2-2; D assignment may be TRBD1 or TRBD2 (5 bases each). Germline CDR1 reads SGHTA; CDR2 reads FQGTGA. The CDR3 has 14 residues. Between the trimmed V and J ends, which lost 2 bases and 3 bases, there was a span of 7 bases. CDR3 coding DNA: TGTGCCAGCAGCTTAGGGGGTCACACCGGGGAGCTGTTTTTT. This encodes CASSLGGHTGELFF.

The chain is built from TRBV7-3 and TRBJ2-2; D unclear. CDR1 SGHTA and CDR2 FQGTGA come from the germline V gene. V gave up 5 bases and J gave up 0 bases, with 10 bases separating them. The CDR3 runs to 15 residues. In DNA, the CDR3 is TGTGCCAGCAGCGGCGGCCCATCGAACACCGGGGAGCTGTTTTTT. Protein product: CASSGGPSNTGELFF.

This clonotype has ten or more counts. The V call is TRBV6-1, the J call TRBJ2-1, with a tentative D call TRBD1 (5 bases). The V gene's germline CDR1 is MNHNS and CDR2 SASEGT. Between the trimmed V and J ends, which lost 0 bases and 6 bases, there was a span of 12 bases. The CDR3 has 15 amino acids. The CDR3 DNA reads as TGTGCCAGCAGTGAAGCGGAGCAGGGTGGCAATGAGCAGTTCTTC. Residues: CASSEAEQGGNEQFF.